This T cell receptor (beta chain) was recovered during a study of cytomegalovirus exposure and HLA in healthy donors. The germline CDR1 and CDR2 sequences are MNHEY and SVGAGI. This CDR3 contains 14 residues. V lost 6 bases and J lost 4; bases outside the gene matches: 8. The PCR contained 60 Vbeta and 13 Jbeta primers. Sequencing was performed with immunoSEQ multiplex PCR; in TCRdb, only in-frame clones are kept and a portion is missing. The sample carries 180,000 or so clones, about 82% recorded once. The V gene is TRBV6-5, the J gene TRBJ1-2, with TRBD1 matching 7 bases. Material: PBMCs. The receptor comes from a female donor in good health and CMV-seronegative. The CDR3 loop is CASRVGTEPYGYTF. CDR3 in DNA: TGTGCCAGCAGGGTAGGGACAGAGCCCTATGGCTACACCTTC.